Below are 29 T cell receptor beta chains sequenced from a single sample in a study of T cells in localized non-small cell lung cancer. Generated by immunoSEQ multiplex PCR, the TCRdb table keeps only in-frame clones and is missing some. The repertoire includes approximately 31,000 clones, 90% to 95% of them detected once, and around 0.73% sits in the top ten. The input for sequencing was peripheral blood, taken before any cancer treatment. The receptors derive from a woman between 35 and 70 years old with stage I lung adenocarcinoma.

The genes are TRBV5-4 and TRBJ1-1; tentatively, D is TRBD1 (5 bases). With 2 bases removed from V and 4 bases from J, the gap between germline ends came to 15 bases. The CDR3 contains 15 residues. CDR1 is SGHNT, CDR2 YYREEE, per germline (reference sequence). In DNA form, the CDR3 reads TGTGCCAGCAGCTTTAGTGTGGGGGGTGGCACTGAAGCTTTCTTT. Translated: CASSFSVGGGTEAFF.

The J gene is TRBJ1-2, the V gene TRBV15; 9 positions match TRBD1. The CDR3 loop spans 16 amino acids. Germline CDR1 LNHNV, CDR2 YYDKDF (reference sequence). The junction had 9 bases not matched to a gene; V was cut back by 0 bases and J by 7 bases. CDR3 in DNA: TGTGCCACCAGCAGAGATCTTTCACAGGGGGCTGGTGGCTACACCTTC. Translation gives CATSRDLSQGAGGYTF.

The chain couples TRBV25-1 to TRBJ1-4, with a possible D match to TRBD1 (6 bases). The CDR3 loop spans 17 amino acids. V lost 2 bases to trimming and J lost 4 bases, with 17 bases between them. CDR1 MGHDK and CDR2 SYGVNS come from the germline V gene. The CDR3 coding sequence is TGTGCCAGCAGTGAAGGGTCCTACAGGGACGGTAATGAAAAACTGTTTTTT. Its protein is CASSEGSYRDGNEKLFF.

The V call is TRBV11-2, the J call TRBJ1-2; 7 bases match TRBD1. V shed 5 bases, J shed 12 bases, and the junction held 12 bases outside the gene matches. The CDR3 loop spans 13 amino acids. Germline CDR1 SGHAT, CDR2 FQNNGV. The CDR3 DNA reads TGTGCCAGCAGCCCGTGGGAGAACAGGGGTAACACCTTC. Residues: CASSPWENRGNTF.

The CDR3 DNA follows: TGTGCCAGCAGGGGGGACTCGTACGAGCAGTACTTC. This gives the protein CASRGDSYEQYF. The rearrangement joins TRBV28 to TRBJ2-7; a weak D match, TRBD2 (6 bases). This CDR3 has 12 amino acids. Trimming shortened V by 6 bases and J by 4 bases, and 10 bases separated the two germline ends. CDR1 is MDHEN, CDR2 SYDVKM, per germline.

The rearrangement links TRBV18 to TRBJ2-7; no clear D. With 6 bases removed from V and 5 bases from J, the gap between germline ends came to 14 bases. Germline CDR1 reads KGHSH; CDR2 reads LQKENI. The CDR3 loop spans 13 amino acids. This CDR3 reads CASSPLSLNEQYF. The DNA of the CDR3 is TGTGCCAGCTCCCCCCTAAGTTTGAACGAGCAGTACTTC.

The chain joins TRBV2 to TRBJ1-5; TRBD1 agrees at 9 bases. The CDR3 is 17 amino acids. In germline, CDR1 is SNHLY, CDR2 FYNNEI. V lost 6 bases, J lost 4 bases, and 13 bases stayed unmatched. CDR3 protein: CASSAILQGAGNQPQHF. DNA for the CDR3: TGTGCCAGCAGCGCTATACTACAGGGGGCAGGAAATCAGCCCCAGCATTTT.

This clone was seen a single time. The CDR3 loop is CASSLGIGSQPQHF. The CDR3 bases are TGCGCCAGCAGCTTAGGGATTGGAAGTCAGCCCCAGCATTTT. J is TRBJ1-5 and V is TRBV5-1; no reliable D call. V was trimmed by 2 bases and J by 6 bases, leaving 12 bases between them. The CDR3 is 14 residues long. CDR1 and CDR2 from the germline V gene are SGHRS and YFSETQ.

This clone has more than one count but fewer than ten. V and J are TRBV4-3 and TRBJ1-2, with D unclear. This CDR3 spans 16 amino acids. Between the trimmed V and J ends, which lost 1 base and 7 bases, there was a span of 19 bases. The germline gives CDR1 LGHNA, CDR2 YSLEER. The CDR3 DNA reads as TGCGCCAGCAGCCAAGTAGTTACCGGGCAATCGTTTGGCTACACCTTC. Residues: CASSQVVTGQSFGYTF.

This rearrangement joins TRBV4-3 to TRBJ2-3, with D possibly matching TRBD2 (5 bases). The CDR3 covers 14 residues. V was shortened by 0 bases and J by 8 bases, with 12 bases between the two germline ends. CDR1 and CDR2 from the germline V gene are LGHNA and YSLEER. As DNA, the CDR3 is TGCGCCAGCAGCCAAGATTCTGTCGGAGGTACGCAGTATTTT. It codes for CASSQDSVGGTQYF.

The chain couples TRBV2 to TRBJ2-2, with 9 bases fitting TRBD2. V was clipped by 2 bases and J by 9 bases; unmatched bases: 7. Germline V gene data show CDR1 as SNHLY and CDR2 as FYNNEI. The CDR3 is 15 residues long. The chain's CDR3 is CASSEKLAGLRELFF. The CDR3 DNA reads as TGTGCCAGCAGTGAAAAGCTAGCGGGACTCCGGGAGCTGTTTTTT.

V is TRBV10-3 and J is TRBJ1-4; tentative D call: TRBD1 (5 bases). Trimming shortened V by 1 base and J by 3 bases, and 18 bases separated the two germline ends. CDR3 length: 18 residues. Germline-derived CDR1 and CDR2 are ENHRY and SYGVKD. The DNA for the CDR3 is TGTGCCATCAGTGAGTTCTCACTCATGAGGGGAGCTAATGAAAAACTGTTTTTT. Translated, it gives CAISEFSLMRGANEKLFF.

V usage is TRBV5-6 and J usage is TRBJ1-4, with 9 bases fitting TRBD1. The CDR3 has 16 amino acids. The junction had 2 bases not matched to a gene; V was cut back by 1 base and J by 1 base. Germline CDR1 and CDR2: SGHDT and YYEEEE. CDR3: CASSLRQGGTNEKLFF. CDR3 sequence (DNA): TGTGCCAGCAGCTTGAGACAGGGGGGAACTAATGAAAAACTGTTTTTT.

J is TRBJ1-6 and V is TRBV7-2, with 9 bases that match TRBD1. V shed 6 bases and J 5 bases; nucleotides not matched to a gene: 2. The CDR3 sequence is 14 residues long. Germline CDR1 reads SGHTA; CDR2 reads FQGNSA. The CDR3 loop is CASSRDRDNSPLHF. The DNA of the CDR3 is TGTGCCAGCAGTAGGGACAGGGATAATTCACCCCTCCACTTT. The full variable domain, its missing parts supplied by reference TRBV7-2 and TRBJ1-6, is GAGVSQSPSNKVTEKGKDVELRCDPISGHTALYWYRQSLGQGLEFLIYFQGNSAPDKSGLPSDRFSAERTGGSVSTLTIQRTQQEDSAVYLCASSRDRDNSPLHFGNGTRLTVT.

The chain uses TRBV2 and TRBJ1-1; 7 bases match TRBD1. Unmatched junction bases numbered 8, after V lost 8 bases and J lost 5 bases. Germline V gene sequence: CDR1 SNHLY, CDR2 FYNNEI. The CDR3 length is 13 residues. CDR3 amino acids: CASGNDRETEAFF. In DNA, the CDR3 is TGTGCCAGCGGAAACGACAGGGAAACTGAAGCTTTCTTT.

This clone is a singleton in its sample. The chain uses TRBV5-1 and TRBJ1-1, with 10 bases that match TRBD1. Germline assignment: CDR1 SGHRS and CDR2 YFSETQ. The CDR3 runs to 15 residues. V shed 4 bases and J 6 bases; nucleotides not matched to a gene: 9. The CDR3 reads CASSTYAGQGSEAFF. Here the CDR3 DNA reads TGCGCCAGCAGCACATATGCGGGACAGGGGTCTGAAGCTTTCTTT.

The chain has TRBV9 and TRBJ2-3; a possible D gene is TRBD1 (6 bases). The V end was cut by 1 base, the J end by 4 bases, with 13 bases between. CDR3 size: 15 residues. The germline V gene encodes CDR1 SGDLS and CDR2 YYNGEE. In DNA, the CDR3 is TGTGCCAGCAGCGTAAGTGGGGGCGTCGCAGATACGCAGTATTTT. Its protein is CASSVSGGVADTQYF.

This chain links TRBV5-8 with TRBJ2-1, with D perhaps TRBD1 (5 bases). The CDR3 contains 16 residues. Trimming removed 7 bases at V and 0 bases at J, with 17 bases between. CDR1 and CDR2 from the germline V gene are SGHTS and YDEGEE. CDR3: CASFLRVSGSYNEQFF. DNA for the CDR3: TGTGCCAGCTTCCTCAGGGTGAGTGGCTCCTACAATGAGCAGTTCTTC.

The CDR3 region is CASSQVLTSGYEQYF. CDR3 coding DNA: TGTGCCAGCAGCCAAGTATTAACTAGCGGATACGAGCAGTACTTC. V gene TRBV4-2 combines with J gene TRBJ2-7; 8 bases are a match to TRBD2. In germline, CDR1 is LGHNA, CDR2 YNFKEQ. V was clipped by 1 base and J by 4 bases; unmatched bases: 6. The CDR3 spans 15 residues.

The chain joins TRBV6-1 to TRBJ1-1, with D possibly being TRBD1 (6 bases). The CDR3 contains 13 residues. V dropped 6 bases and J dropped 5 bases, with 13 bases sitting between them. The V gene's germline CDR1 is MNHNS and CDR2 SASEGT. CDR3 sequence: CASRSGTITEAFF. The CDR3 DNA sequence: TGTGCCAGCAGGTCCGGGACAATAACTGAAGCTTTCTTT.

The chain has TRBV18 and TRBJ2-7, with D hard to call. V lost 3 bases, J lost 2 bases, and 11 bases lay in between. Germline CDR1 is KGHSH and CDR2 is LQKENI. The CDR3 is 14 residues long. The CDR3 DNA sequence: TGTGCCAGCTCACCGGTCGGCGGTACCTACGAGCAGTACTTC. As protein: CASSPVGGTYEQYF.

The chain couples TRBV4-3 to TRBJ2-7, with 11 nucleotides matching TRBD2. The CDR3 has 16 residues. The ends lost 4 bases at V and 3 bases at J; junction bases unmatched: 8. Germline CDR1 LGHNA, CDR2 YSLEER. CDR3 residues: CASSPKITSGSYEQYF. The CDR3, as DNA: TGCGCCAGCAGCCCAAAGATAACTAGCGGGAGCTACGAGCAGTACTTC.

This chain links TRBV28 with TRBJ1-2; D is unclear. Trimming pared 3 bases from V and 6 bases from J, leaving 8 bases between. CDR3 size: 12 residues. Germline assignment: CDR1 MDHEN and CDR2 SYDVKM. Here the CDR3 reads CASSFSANGYTF. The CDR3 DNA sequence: TGTGCCAGCAGTTTTTCGGCAAATGGCTACACCTTC.

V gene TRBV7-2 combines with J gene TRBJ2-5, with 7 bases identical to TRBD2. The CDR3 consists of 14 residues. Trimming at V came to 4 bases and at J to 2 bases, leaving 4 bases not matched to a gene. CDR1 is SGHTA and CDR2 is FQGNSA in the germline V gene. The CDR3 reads CASSWGTTQETQYF. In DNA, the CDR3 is TGTGCCAGCAGCTGGGGGACTACTCAAGAGACCCAGTACTTC.

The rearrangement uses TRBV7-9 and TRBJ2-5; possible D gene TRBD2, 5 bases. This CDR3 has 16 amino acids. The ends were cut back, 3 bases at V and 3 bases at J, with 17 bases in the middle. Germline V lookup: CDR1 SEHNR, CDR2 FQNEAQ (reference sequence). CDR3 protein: CASSFSSGIGEETQYF. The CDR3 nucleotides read TGTGCCAGCAGCTTCAGCTCGGGAATCGGGGAAGAGACCCAGTACTTC.

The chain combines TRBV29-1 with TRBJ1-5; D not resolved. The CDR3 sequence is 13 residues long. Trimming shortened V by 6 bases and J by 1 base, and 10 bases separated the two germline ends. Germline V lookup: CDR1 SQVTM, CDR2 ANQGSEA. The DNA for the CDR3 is TGCAGCGTGGCGGGTATAAGCAATCAGCCCCAGCATTTT. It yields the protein CSVAGISNQPQHF.

The CDR3 is CAISESAAKNIQYF. CDR3 in DNA: TGTGCCATCAGTGAGTCGGCAGCCAAAAACATTCAGTACTTC. The chain has TRBV10-3 and TRBJ2-4, with D uncertain. CDR1 is ENHRY, CDR2 SYGVKD, per germline. This CDR3 has 14 amino acids. V dropped 0 bases and J dropped 0 bases, with 3 bases sitting between them.

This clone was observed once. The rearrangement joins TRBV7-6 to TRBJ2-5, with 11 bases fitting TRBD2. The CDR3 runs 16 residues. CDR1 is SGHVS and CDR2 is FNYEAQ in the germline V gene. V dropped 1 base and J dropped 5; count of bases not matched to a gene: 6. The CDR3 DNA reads TGTGCCAGCAGCTTAGTTAGCGGGGGGGTCAGTGAGACCCAGTACTTC. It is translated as CASSLVSGGVSETQYF.

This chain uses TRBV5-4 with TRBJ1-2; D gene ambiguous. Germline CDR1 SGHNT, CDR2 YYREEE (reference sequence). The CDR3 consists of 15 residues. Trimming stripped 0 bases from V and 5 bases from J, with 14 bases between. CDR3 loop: CASSLAGRLGYGYTF. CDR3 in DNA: TGTGCCAGCAGCTTGGCGGGCAGGTTAGGGTATGGCTACACCTTC.